Presented here are 13 T cell receptor beta chains from one specimen sequenced in a study of OX40 agonist ivuxolimab in advanced cancers. Sequencing used immunoSEQ multiplex PCR; TCRdb keeps in-frame clones, though not all of them. The profile shows tens of thousands of clones, about four fifths of them singletons. Sequencing was performed on CD4+ or CD8+ T cells sorted from blood, taken in a trial of the OX40 agonist ivuxolimab. The receptors shown here come from an adult with an advanced solid tumor such as melanoma, head and neck, liver or kidney cancer.

The chain employs TRBV11-3 and TRBJ1-1, with D perhaps TRBD1 (6 bases). V gave up 5 bases and J gave up 3 bases, with 25 bases separating them. This CDR3 region has 18 residues. Germline V gene data show CDR1 as SGHNT and CDR2 as YENEEA. CDR3 region: CASSRSPGRGAGDTEAFF. The CDR3 DNA reads as TGTGCCAGCAGCCGCTCCCCAGGAAGGGGGGCTGGGGACACTGAAGCTTTCTTT.

V usage is TRBV7-2 and J usage is TRBJ2-2; D is perhaps TRBD1 or TRBD2 (5 bases each). CDR3 length equals 16 residues. Looked up from germline, CDR1 is SGHTA and CDR2 is FQGNSA. Trimming left V 5 bases short and J 7 bases short, with 20 bases between. CDR3 in DNA: TGTGCCAGCAGCCTAGTGAGGGGCCCCCGGGGCGGGGAGCTGTTTTTT. Residues: CASSLVRGPRGGELFF.

The chain couples TRBV5-1 to TRBJ1-1; D is ambiguous. The V gene's germline CDR1 is SGHRS and CDR2 YFSETQ. This CDR3 has 15 amino acids. Trimming shortened V by 3 bases and J by 1 base, and 13 bases separated the two germline ends. The CDR3: CASSSFGVPNTEAFF. The CDR3 DNA reads as TGCGCCAGCAGCTCGTTCGGGGTCCCGAACACTGAAGCTTTCTTT.

This sequence joins TRBV5-5 and TRBJ2-5; D is perhaps TRBD1 (5 bases). Trimming took 2 bases from V and 5 from J, leaving 13 bases between them. CDR1 is SGHKS and CDR2 is YYEKEE in the germline V gene (reference sequence). This CDR3 has 14 amino acids. CDR3 DNA sequence: TGTGCCAGCAGCTTACTGCAGGGCCGGGAGACCCAGTACTTC. This sequence encodes CASSLLQGRETQYF.

The CDR3 spells CASSPGLSGGELFF. CDR3 nucleotides: TGTGCCAGCAGCCCGGGGCTCTCTGGGGGGGAGCTGTTTTTT. This rearrangement joins TRBV5-6 to TRBJ2-2, with D perhaps being TRBD1 or TRBD2 (5 bases each). The CDR3 is made up of 14 amino acids. V was clipped by 4 bases and J by 8 bases, with 15 bases between them. CDR1 SGHDT and CDR2 YYEEEE come from the germline V gene. Looking up the rest from reference TRBV5-6 and TRBJ2-2 gives the full variable domain: DAGVTQSPTHLIKTRGQQVTLRCSPKSGHDTVSWYQQALGQGPQFIFQYYEEEERQRGNFPDRFSGHQFPNYSSELNVNALLLGDSALYLCASSPGLSGGELFFGEGSRLTVL.

This clone was observed a single time. The chain links TRBV5-6 to TRBJ2-2; D possibly corresponds to TRBD1 (6 bases). CDR1 is SGHDT and CDR2 is YYEEEE in the germline V gene. The CDR3 sequence is 18 residues long. The germline V and J ends were trimmed by 2 bases and 5 bases, with 22 bases remaining between them. This CDR3 is CASSLSLLAGVQTGELFF. CDR3 DNA: TGTGCCAGCAGCTTAAGTCTCTTGGCAGGGGTCCAGACCGGGGAGCTGTTTTTT.

The chain combines TRBV4-3 with TRBJ2-4; no firm D call. CDR3 length: 13 amino acids. With 4 bases removed from V and 7 bases from J, the gap between germline ends came to 11 bases. CDR1 LGHNA and CDR2 YSLEER come from the germline V gene. The CDR3 loop reads CASSLDVDNIQYF. CDR3 bases: TGCGCCAGCAGCCTGGACGTGGACAACATTCAGTACTTC.

This clone was detected a few times. V and J are TRBV2 and TRBJ2-2; TRBD2 might be the D (5 bases). The CDR3 has 16 residues. Between the trimmed V and J ends, which lost 2 bases and 4 bases, there was a span of 14 bases. Looked up from germline, CDR1 is SNHLY and CDR2 is FYNNEI. The CDR3 spells CASSESAGSITGELFF. The CDR3 DNA reads as TGTGCCAGCAGTGAATCGGCGGGCAGCATCACCGGGGAGCTGTTTTTT.

The chain uses TRBV6-5 and TRBJ2-1; D unclear. Germline V gives CDR1 MNHEY, CDR2 SVGAGI. V shed 2 bases and J shed 6 bases, with 2 bases lying between them. The length of the CDR3 is 11 residues. In DNA form, the CDR3 reads TGTGCCAGCAGTTACCTCAATGAGCAGTTCTTC. It is translated as CASSYLNEQFF.

This chain connects TRBV7-2 to TRBJ1-3, with unresolved D. CDR1 and CDR2 from the germline V gene are SGHTA and FQGNSA. Trimming cost V 2 bases and J 0 bases, with 8 bases left between them. The CDR3 loop spans 15 amino acids. CDR3 in DNA: TGTGCCAGCAGCTTAATGGTTGACTCTGGAAACACCATATATTTT. Protein sequence: CASSLMVDSGNTIYF.

V and J are TRBV19 and TRBJ2-3; 15 bases line up with TRBD2. The germline V gene has CDR1 LNHDA and CDR2 SQIVND (reference sequence). This CDR3 has 18 amino acids. The ends lost 7 bases at V and 9 bases at J; junction bases unmatched: 17. The CDR3 region has the DNA TGTGCCAGTACCCTCTACCCCAGGACTAGCGGGAGGGCCCTAACGCAGTATTTT. This translates into CASTLYPRTSGRALTQYF.

The chain joins TRBV5-4 to TRBJ1-1; 9 bases are shared with TRBD1. V lost 3 bases, J lost 1 base, and 1 base stayed unmatched. The CDR3 has 14 residues. Germline-derived CDR1 and CDR2 are SGHNT and YYREEE (reference sequence). The CDR3 is CASSSGQGNTEAFF. CDR3 nucleotides: TGTGCCAGCAGCTCGGGACAGGGGAACACTGAAGCTTTCTTT.

The chain links TRBV5-1 to TRBJ2-1; 11 bases are shared with TRBD2. J gave up 6 bases and V 1 base, and 6 bases lay outside the gene matches. This CDR3 contains 16 residues. Per germline, CDR1 SGHRS and CDR2 YFSETQ. The CDR3 spells CASSLTPSGRSNEQFF. The CDR3 region has the DNA TGCGCCAGCAGCTTGACCCCTAGCGGGAGGAGCAATGAGCAGTTCTTC.